A selection of T cell receptor beta chains follows, all from one sample in a study of T cell repertoires in ileal Crohn's disease. Clones were sequenced by immunoSEQ multiplex PCR, and TCRdb holds only the in-frame ones, with some missing. The sample has 6,500 or so clones; around 70% are singletons. Material for sequencing was ileal tissue. These receptors all stem from an adult with Crohn's disease. Each CDR3 is given with its conserved first and last residue. The D gene is left open where the match is weak. A row's size may be missing; if present it is once, few, many or a size class.

D	V	J	size	DNA	CDR3
TRBD1	TRBV6-5	TRBJ2-1	-	TGTGCCAGCAGTTACGGACAGGGTCTTGAGCAGTTCTTC	CASSYGQGLEQFF
-	TRBV7-2	TRBJ2-7	-	TGTGCCAGCAGCCCACAGGCGGGGTTCGAGCAGTACTTC	CASSPQAGFEQYF
TRBD1	TRBV28	TRBJ1-1	-	TGTGCCAGCAGTCAGACAGGGGGCAACACTGAAGCTTTCTTT	CASSQTGGNTEAFF
-	TRBV4-3	TRBJ2-3	-	TGCGCCAGCAGCCAAGAGCGGGGCGGGAGCACAGATACGCAGTATTTT	CASSQERGGSTDTQYF
TRBD1	TRBV29-1	TRBJ1-1	-	TGCAGCGTCCGGACAGGGTTGGGGGACACTGAAGCTTTCTTT	CSVRTGLGDTEAFF
TRBD1	TRBV29-1	TRBJ1-1	-	TGCAGCGTTGAGCAACCGGGACAGGTTGGGGTGAACACTGAAGCTTTCTTT	CSVEQPGQVGVNTEAFF
TRBD1	TRBV14	TRBJ2-7	-	TGTGCCAGCGGACACGATACCGGGACAGGGCTAGAAGAGCAGTACTTC	CASGHDTGTGLEEQYF
-	TRBV6-5	TRBJ1-1	few	TGTGCCAGCATCACCGAATTCAGGGCTGCGACTGAAGCTTTCTTT	CASITEFRAATEAFF
TRBD2	TRBV2	TRBJ2-3	-	TGTGCCAGCAGTGAAGGCGGAGTAGCGGGAGGGAGCACAGATACGCAGTATTTT	CASSEGGVAGGSTDTQYF
TRBD2	TRBV11-3	TRBJ2-6	-	TGTGCCAGCAGCTTAGGAACTAGCGCTGGGGCCAACGTCCTGACTTTC	CASSLGTSAGANVLTF
-	TRBV7-3	TRBJ1-1	-	TGTGCCAGCAGCCCCGGGCGCTACACTGAAGCTTTCTTT	CASSPGRYTEAFF
-	TRBV6-5	TRBJ1-3	-	TGTGCCAGCAGTTACTCCCCCGGGTCAGGAAACACCATATATTTT	CASSYSPGSGNTIYF
-	TRBV6-4	TRBJ1-2	-	TGTGCCAGCAGTGGCGGCGGGGGGAATGGCTACACCTTC	CASSGGGGNGYTF
TRBD2	TRBV19	TRBJ2-7	-	TGTGCCAGTAGTACAAAAGCGGGAGGGCCTTGGGAGCAGTACTTC	CASSTKAGGPWEQYF
TRBD1	TRBV6-1	TRBJ1-1	-	TGTGCCAGCAGTACAGGGGCCCTACATGCTTTCTTT	CASSTGALHAFF
-	TRBV21-1	TRBJ1-4	few	TGTGCCAGCAGGCCCCTCAAGGGTGTTAATGAAAAACTGTTTTTT	CASRPLKGVNEKLFF
-	TRBV7-8	TRBJ2-1	-	TGTGCCAGCAGCTTAGTCTTAGGCCTCGTGAATGAGCAGTTCTTC	CASSLVLGLVNEQFF
TRBD1	TRBV6-6	TRBJ2-1	-	TGTGCCAGCAGTCCACCGGGACAGGGATTCTACAATGAGCAGTTCTTC	CASSPPGQGFYNEQFF
TRBD1	TRBV19	TRBJ1-2	medium-sized	TGTGCCAGTCGGGACAGGACCTATGGCTACACCTTC	CASRDRTYGYTF
TRBD2	TRBV7-9	TRBJ2-5	-	TGTGCCAGCAGCTTCTCTAGCGGGAAAGAGACCCAGTACTTC	CASSFSSGKETQYF
-	TRBV6-6	TRBJ1-2	-	TGTGCCAGCAGTTACGGTGACTATGGCTACACCTTC	CASSYGDYGYTF
-	TRBV11-3	TRBJ2-1	-	TGTGCCAGCAGCTTGGTTGCAGGAGGGGAGCAGTTCTTC	CASSLVAGGEQFF
TRBD2	TRBV27	TRBJ2-2	-	TGTGCCAGCAGTTGGAGGGCGCAGCGGGAGGGGTCCGGGGAGCTGTTTTTT	CASSWRAQREGSGELFF
-	TRBV28	TRBJ1-4	large	TGTGCCAGCAGTTTCTCAGGGAGAAGCGAAAAACTGTTTTTT	CASSFSGRSEKLFF
TRBD1	TRBV10-3	TRBJ1-2	-	TGTGCCATCAGTGTGGGACAGGGGGCTGGAGGAGATGGCTACACCTTC	CAISVGQGAGGDGYTF
TRBD1	TRBV28	TRBJ1-5	-	TGTGCCAGCAGTTTGACAGGGGGGGTTCATCAGCCCCAGCATTTT	CASSLTGGVHQPQHF
TRBD2	TRBV6-1	TRBJ2-4	-	TGTGCCAGCAGTGAAGTAAGGCGGGAGATAGCTCAGTACTTC	CASSEVRREIAQYF
-	TRBV27	TRBJ2-1	-	TGTGCCAGCAGTTTCGCCGCTCAACTTCTACAATACAATGAGCAGTTCTTC	CASSFAAQLLQYNEQFF
TRBD1	TRBV5-1	TRBJ1-1	-	TGCGCCAGCAGCTTTCGGGCAGGGGGCTCCATGAACACTGAAGCTTTCTTT	CASSFRAGGSMNTEAFF